The count of the clone carrying this TCR beta chain is one. The sample comes from a study of control samples from healthy donors and cancer patients. The table came from immunoSEQ multiplex PCR; TCRdb's copy has only in-frame clones and leaves some out. The profile shows approximately 170,000 clones, 88% of them singletons. CDR1 and CDR2 from the germline V gene are SEHNR and FQNEAQ (reference sequence). The CDR3 spans 13 residues. V lost 5 bases to trimming and J lost 8 bases; unmatched junction nucleotides: 6. This chain connects TRBV7-9 to TRBJ1-2; 9 nucleotides match TRBD1. The sequenced sample was blood. The TCR comes from a woman younger than 45 in good health. The CDR3 nucleotides are TGTGCCAGCAGCCCGGACAGGGGCGGAGGCTACACCTTC. It specifies CASSPDRGGGYTF. Full variable domain (missing parts from reference TRBV7-9 and TRBJ1-2): DTGVSQNPRHKITKRGQNVTFRCDPISEHNRLYWYRQTLGQGPEFLTYFQNEAQLEKSRLLSDRFSAERPKGSFSTLEIQRTEQGDSAMYLCASSPDRGGGYTFGSGTRLTVV.